Below, 4 T cell receptor beta chains from the same sample are listed, as sequenced in a study of blood T cell repertoires in COVID-19. Measured with immunoSEQ multiplex PCR; TCRdb has only the in-frame clones, and not every one. The table records approximately 230,000 clones, about 80% of them present only once. The source material was peripheral blood. These receptors were collected from a man aged 80 or over with acute or convalescent COVID-19.

This sequence joins TRBV7-2 and TRBJ1-6; TRBD1 matches at 10 bases. CDR3 length: 16 amino acids. Germline V gene data show CDR1 as SGHTA and CDR2 as FQGNSA. V lost 5 bases to trimming and J lost 10 bases; unmatched junction nucleotides: 11. CDR3 nucleotides: TGTGCCAGCAGCCCGGACGGGACAGGGGTCGGATCACCCCTCCACTTT. Residues: CASSPDGTGVGSPLHF.

The chain uses TRBV30 and TRBJ1-1, with D unresolved. The CDR3 consists of 14 residues. CDR1 and CDR2 (germline): GTSNPN, SVGIG (reference sequence). V lost 3 bases to trimming and J lost 5 bases, with 16 bases between them. The CDR3 nucleotides read TGTGCCTGGAGGCCGACCCGGGGAGATACTGAAGCTTTCTTT. Its protein product is CAWRPTRGDTEAFF.

About this clone: A junction boundary mismatches the germline segment, possibly from a read error. The chain employs TRBV27 and TRBJ2-3, with a tentative D call TRBD2 (6 bases). The CDR3 has 17 residues. The germline gives CDR1 MNHEY, CDR2 SMNVEV (reference sequence). The DNA of the CDR3 is TGTGCCAGCAGTCTGATCCGATGGTACACTAGCACAGATACACAGTATTTT. It is translated as CASSLIRWYTSTDTQYF.

The gene calls are TRBV5-4 and TRBJ1-4; TRBD1 aligns across 7 bases. The CDR3 extends over 14 amino acids. Germline assignment: CDR1 SGHNT and CDR2 YYREEE (reference sequence). Trimming removed 4 bases from V and 4 bases from J; junction bases left unmatched: 4. The DNA of the CDR3 is TGTGCCAGCAGCCACGGACAGGTTAATGAAAAACTGTTTTTT. Its translation is CASSHGQVNEKLFF.